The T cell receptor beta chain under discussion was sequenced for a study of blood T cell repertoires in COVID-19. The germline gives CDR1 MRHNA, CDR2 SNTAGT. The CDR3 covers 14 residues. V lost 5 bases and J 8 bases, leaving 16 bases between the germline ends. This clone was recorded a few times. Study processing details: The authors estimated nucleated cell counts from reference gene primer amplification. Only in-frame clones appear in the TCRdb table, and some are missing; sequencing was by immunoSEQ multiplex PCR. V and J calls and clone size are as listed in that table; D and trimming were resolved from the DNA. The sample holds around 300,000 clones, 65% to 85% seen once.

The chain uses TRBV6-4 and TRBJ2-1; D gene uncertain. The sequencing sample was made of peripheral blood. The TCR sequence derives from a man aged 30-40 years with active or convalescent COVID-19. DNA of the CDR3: TGTGCCAGCAGTATGGAACTGGCCGGGTATGAGCAGTTCTTC. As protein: CASSMELAGYEQFF.